The clone carrying this TCR beta chain occurred a few times. Its antigen is undetermined. For TCR beta, libraries came from quantitative 5'-RACE with molecular barcodes. TCRdb reanalysed the 5' RACE reads using MiXCR and keeps one entry per CDR3 protein. The table records approximately 150,000 distinct CDR3 sequences, roughly 17% of them present only once. The sample originates from a study of CD8 T cells in ankylosing spondylitis. Germline V gene lookup returns CDR1 SEHNR and CDR2 FQNEAQ (reference sequence). The CDR3 contains 15 residues. Trimming removed 1 base at V and 6 bases at J, with 12 bases between. Findings and limits, study-wide: Prior literature has documented some motif variants in synovial fluid and blood from reactive arthritis. What seemed typical of ankylosing spondylitis blood was a TCR beta motif built from 7 or 8 highly homologous variants. According to the report, clones linked to the disease were significantly enriched in matched synovial fluid samples taken from ankylosing spondylitis patients.

J is TRBJ2-2 and V is TRBV7-9; no clear D gene. What was sequenced was blood, either unsorted or a sorted T cell fraction (not recorded which). The sequence was collected from a male donor with ankylosing spondylitis. The CDR3 region is CASSLVFVVSGELFF. CDR3 coding DNA: TGTGCCAGCAGCTTAGTTTTCGTGGTGTCCGGGGAGCTGTTTTTT. Complete variable domain (other parts from reference TRBV7-9 and TRBJ2-2): DTGVSQNPRHKITKRGQNVTFRCDPISEHNRLYWYRQTLGQGPEFLTYFQNEAQLEKSRLLSDRFSAERPKGSFSTLEIQRTEQGDSAMYLCASSLVFVVSGELFFGEGSRLTVL.